This is a list of T cell receptor beta chains from one sample in a study of human thymus T cells. The assay was immunoSEQ multiplex PCR, and TCRdb's table has in-frame clones only and misses some. The sample gives some 120,000 clones, around 94% of which show up once; roughly 0.024% is in the top ten. The material sequenced was thymus tissue. The receptors stem from a boy under three years old with a congenital heart defect but otherwise immunologically healthy. The CDR3 runs from the conserved cysteine through the conserved F or W. Fields, in order: clone size, J gene, D gene, V gene, CDR3 protein, CDR3 DNA. A D gene is named only where the DNA matches it firmly. Where a row states a size, it is once, few, many or the class of an expanded clone; other rows omit it.

once | TRBJ2-5 | . | TRBV5-1 | CASSVQGAETQYF | TGCGCCAGCAGCGTACAGGGTGCGGAGACCCAGTACTTC
once | TRBJ1-1 | . | TRBV6-6 | CASKGDTEAFF | TGTGCCAGCAAAGGGGACACTGAAGCTTTCTTT
once | TRBJ1-2 | . | TRBV5-1 | CASSRLPGPNYGYTF | TGCGCCAGCAGCCGGCTGCCTGGCCCTAACTATGGCTACACCTTC
. | TRBJ1-6 | . | TRBV5-4 | CASSLRRGYNSPLHF | TGTGCCAGCAGCTTGCGTAGAGGGTATAATTCACCCCTCCACTTT
once | TRBJ2-7 | TRBD2 | TRBV4-2 | CASSQDAGGRYEQYF | TGTGCCAGCAGCCAAGATGCGGGGGGGCGGTACGAGCAGTACTTC
. | TRBJ2-3 | . | TRBV4-3 | CASSQEVRGALLNTQYF | TGCGCCAGCAGCCAAGAGGTAAGGGGGGCCTTGTTAAATACGCAGTATTTT
. | TRBJ1-1 | . | TRBV7-9 | CASSPIGYRSTEAFF | TGTGCCAGCAGCCCTATCGGCTACAGGTCCACTGAAGCTTTCTTT
. | TRBJ1-2 | . | TRBV14 | CASSLRVGLGYTF | TGTGCCAGCAGCCTGAGGGTAGGGCTTGGCTACACCTTC
. | TRBJ2-5 | . | TRBV18 | CASSPRDTRETQYF | TGTGCCAGCTCACCCCGGGACACTAGGGAGACCCAGTACTTC
. | TRBJ2-3 | . | TRBV15 | CATSIPLLTDTQYF | TGTGCCACCAGCATTCCGTTGTTAACAGATACGCAGTATTTT
. | TRBJ1-1 | . | TRBV6-1 | CASSETPKGPNTEAFF | TGTGCCAGCAGTGAGACCCCGAAAGGACCGAACACTGAAGCTTTCTTT
. | TRBJ2-3 | TRBD2 | TRBV7-9 | CASSLASGGMLSTDTQYF | TGTGCCAGCAGCTTAGCGAGCGGGGGGATGCTTTCCACAGATACGCAGTATTTT
. | TRBJ1-2 | TRBD1 | TRBV4-2 | CASSQDHMTGGAGMCGYTF | TGTGCCAGCAGCCAAGACCATATGACAGGGGGCGCAGGGATGTGTGGCTACACCTTC
. | TRBJ2-6 | . | TRBV19 | CASRHRVSGANVLTF | TGTGCCAGTAGACATCGGGTCTCTGGGGCCAACGTCCTGACTTTC
. | TRBJ2-7 | TRBD2 | TRBV14 | CASSSGWSGGPYYEQYF | TGTGCCAGCAGCTCCGGGTGGAGCGGGGGCCCCTACTACGAGCAGTACTTC
. | TRBJ1-2 | . | TRBV30 | CAWDGQPTNYGYTF | TGTGCCTGGGATGGACAGCCCACTAACTATGGCTACACCTTC
. | TRBJ2-5 | . | TRBV10-2 | CASSEVRGKTQYF | TGCGCCAGCAGTGAAGTCCGGGGCAAGACCCAGTACTTC
. | TRBJ1-4 | . | TRBV15 | CATSRDRTTNEKLFF | TGTGCCACCAGCAGAGATAGGACGACTAATGAAAAACTGTTTTTT
. | TRBJ1-1 | . | TRBV27 | CASSTDVTRGNTEAFF | TGTGCCAGCAGTACCGATGTAACGAGGGGGAACACTGAAGCTTTCTTT
. | TRBJ2-5 | . | TRBV7-3 | CASSRQGRGETQYF | TGTGCCAGCAGCAGACAGGGGAGGGGAGAGACCCAGTACTTC
. | TRBJ2-5 | . | TRBV7-9 | CASSPSGVKTQYF | TGTGCCAGCAGCCCCTCCGGGGTGAAGACCCAGTACTTC
once | TRBJ2-1 | . | TRBV4-3 | CASSHSLAAWGQFF | TGCGCCAGCAGCCATTCCCTGGCGGCGTGGGGGCAGTTCTTC
. | TRBJ1-2 | . | TRBV4-3 | CASSQAQQGSLYGYTF | TGCGCCAGCAGCCAAGCCCAACAGGGTAGCTTGTATGGCTACACCTTC
. | TRBJ2-4 | . | TRBV5-1 | CASSLAGLAKNIQYF | TGCGCCAGCAGCTTGGCAGGGCTGGCCAAAAACATTCAGTACTTC
. | TRBJ1-1 | TRBD1 | TRBV2 | CASSVGRGRAFF | TGTGCCAGCAGTGTGGGCAGGGGGCGGGCTTTCTTT
. | TRBJ1-1 | . | TRBV23-1 | CASRRPGRSAEAFF | TGCGCCAGCAGGCGCCCAGGGAGAAGCGCTGAAGCTTTCTTT
. | TRBJ1-2 | . | TRBV19 | CASSIPPPANYGYTF | TGTGCCAGTAGTATCCCCCCACCGGCTAACTATGGCTACACCTTC
. | TRBJ1-5 | . | TRBV7-8 | CASSLSGGRERNQPQHF | TGTGCCAGCAGCTTATCCGGAGGCAGGGAGAGAAATCAGCCCCAGCATTTT
. | TRBJ2-7 | TRBD1 | TRBV19 | CATRTGHRIAGYEQYF | TGTGCCACCAGGACAGGTCACCGCATAGCCGGATACGAGCAGTACTTC
. | TRBJ2-4 | TRBD1 | TRBV2 | CASRMAGQGRYIQYF | TGTGCCAGCAGGATGGCGGGACAGGGGAGGTACATTCAGTACTTC
. | TRBJ1-2 | TRBD1 | TRBV28 | CASSLSLTGIHTF | TGTGCCAGCAGTCTCTCCCTGACAGGGATCCACACCTTC
once | TRBJ2-7 | . | TRBV29-1 | CSVEGGPTGSYEQYF | TGCAGCGTTGAGGGCGGCCCGACGGGTTCCTACGAGCAGTACTTC
. | TRBJ1-5 | . | TRBV5-5 | CASSLSPGGPLKGPQHF | TGTGCCAGCAGCTTATCCCCGGGGGGCCCCCTAAAAGGGCCCCAGCATTTT
. | TRBJ1-1 | TRBD1 | TRBV9 | CASSPPGQDQNTEAFF | TGTGCCAGCAGCCCACCCGGACAGGATCAGAACACTGAAGCTTTCTTT
. | TRBJ2-7 | . | TRBV6-1 | CASKRQVGACEQYF | TGTGCCAGCAAGAGACAGGTTGGTGCTTGCGAGCAGTACTTC
few | TRBJ1-1 | . | TRBV5-6 | CASSFRVFWTEAFF | TGTGCCAGCAGCTTTCGGGTATTTTGGACTGAAGCTTTCTTT
. | TRBJ2-7 | TRBD1 | TRBV30 | CAWSCRDRGYEQYF | TGTGCCTGGAGTTGCCGGGACAGGGGCTACGAGCAGTACTTC
. | TRBJ2-7 | . | TRBV11-2 | CASSLVSRGPYEQYF | TGTGCCAGCAGCTTAGTATCTAGAGGGCCCTACGAGCAGTACTTC
few | TRBJ1-1 | . | TRBV6-4 | CASSDSQSKAFF | TGTGCCAGCAGTGACTCCCAATCGAAAGCTTTCTTT
. | TRBJ1-5 | TRBD1 | TRBV6-6 | CASRRDSQDQPQHF | TGTGCCAGCAGACGGGACAGCCAAGATCAGCCCCAGCATTTT
. | TRBJ2-3 | TRBD2 | TRBV15 | CATTRGRVTDTQYF | TGTGCCACCACCAGAGGGAGGGTCACAGATACGCAGTATTTT
. | TRBJ2-5 | . | TRBV7-2 | CASSGETQYF | TGTGCCAGCAGCGGGGAGACCCAGTACTTC
. | TRBJ1-2 | TRBD1 | TRBV19 | CASSIYLLDRDGGYTF | TGTGCCAGTAGTATCTATTTATTGGACAGGGATGGCGGCTACACCTTC
. | TRBJ1-4 | . | TRBV4-2 | CASSQGRVEKLFF | TGTGCCAGCAGCCAAGGCAGGGTAGAAAAACTGTTTTTT
. | TRBJ2-3 | TRBD2 | TRBV5-4 | CASSLGRGGKTDTQYF | TGTGCCAGCAGCTTGGGGCGCGGGGGAAAGACAGATACGCAGTATTTT
. | TRBJ2-4 | TRBD1 | TRBV2 | CASRTRTGGSGIQYF | TGTGCCAGCAGAACCAGAACAGGGGGCAGTGGCATTCAGTACTTC
. | TRBJ1-3 | . | TRBV4-2 | CASSQTPGTLNSGNTIYF | TGTGCCAGCAGCCAGACTCCCGGGACGTTAAACTCTGGAAACACCATATATTTT
. | TRBJ1-1 | . | TRBV15 | CATSRDWGLEAFF | TGTGCCACCAGCAGAGATTGGGGCCTTGAGGCTTTCTTT
few | TRBJ2-7 | TRBD1 | TRBV7-2 | CASSLQGQGRNEQYF | TGTGCCAGCAGCTTACAGGGACAGGGCCGAAACGAGCAGTACTTC
. | TRBJ1-4 | . | TRBV6-5 | CASSTPGRCNEKLFF | TGTGCCAGCAGTACCCCTGGACGGTGTAATGAAAAACTGTTTTTT
. | TRBJ2-7 | . | TRBV7-6 | CASSLVRDTPYEQYF | TGTGCCAGCAGCTTGGTACGGGACACCCCTTACGAGCAGTACTTC
. | TRBJ2-2 | . | TRBV4-1 | CASSQDRQEKNTGELFF | TGCGCCAGCAGCCAAGATAGGCAGGAGAAGAACACCGGGGAGCTGTTTTTT
. | TRBJ2-7 | . | TRBV5-4 | CASTYEQYF | TGTGCCAGCACTTACGAGCAGTACTTC
. | TRBJ2-3 | TRBD2 | TRBV9 | CASSTTPSGYTDTQYF | TGTGCCAGCAGCACCACCCCTAGCGGCTACACAGATACGCAGTATTTT
. | TRBJ1-2 | TRBD1 | TRBV5-1 | CASSAGTGEDYGYTF | TGCGCCAGCAGCGCCGGGACAGGGGAGGATTATGGCTACACCTTC
. | TRBJ1-4 | . | TRBV23-1 | CASSQSNGPNEKLFF | TGCGCCAGCAGTCAATCCAACGGACCCAATGAAAAACTGTTTTTT
. | TRBJ2-7 | . | TRBV5-6 | CASSSIYEQYF | TGTGCCAGCAGTTCAATCTACGAGCAGTACTTC
. | TRBJ1-6 | . | TRBV7-2 | CASSGGGTFNSPLHF | TGTGCCAGCAGCGGAGGGGGGACCTTCAATTCACCCCTCCACTTT
. | TRBJ2-3 | TRBD2 | TRBV5-1 | CASSDRLAGQSDTQYF | TGCGCCAGCAGCGACAGACTAGCGGGGCAATCAGATACGCAGTATTTT